The present entry profiles one T cell receptor beta chain with its context. The antigen remains undetermined. The data stem from a study of blood T cells in healthy people across ages. Study-wide results and limits: As naive T cell percentage varied, TCR beta diversity correlated strongly with it. Both higher diversity and more naive CD4+ cells marked long-lived donors when set against aged donors. It was held that diversity estimates obtained from one million T cells represented underestimates.

It was with a sample-barcoded 5' primer and a J-beta primer mix that a second PCR of roughly 6 to 12 cycles was run. TCRdb re-analysed the 5' RACE reads in MiXCR, keeping a single row per CDR3 protein. The sample contains some 1.5 million distinct CDR3 sequences, roughly 28% of which appear only once. Researchers report isolating at least 6 million PBMCs per sample. This CDR3 contains 15 residues. Trimming stripped 4 bases from V and 2 bases from J, with 13 bases between. CDR1 SGHRS and CDR2 YFSETQ come from the germline V gene. Sequenced material: blood. The receptor comes from a young woman in good health. The V call is TRBV5-1, the J call TRBJ2-1; D could derive from TRBD1 or TRBD2 (6 bases each). As DNA, the CDR3 is TGCGCCAGCAGCGGAGGGGGGCCCCCCTACAATGAGCAGTTCTTC. This gives the protein CASSGGGPPYNEQFF.